The 29 T cell receptor beta chains presented below share a single source sample, sequenced in a study of post-analysis software for immune sequencing data (dated by TCRdb to between 2014 and 2016). General study outcomes and caveats: Four or five TRBV segments, including TRBV5-6, TRBV5-1 and TRBV20-1, were significantly more frequent in patients than controls.

These receptors' targets are unknown. Library construction relied on PCR. Sequencing used an Illumina HiSeq 2500. To reduce PCR and sequencing biases, unique molecular identifiers were incorporated into the TCR beta cDNA libraries. Using fastp trimming at Q25 and MiXCR clonotype assembly, TCRdb reanalyzed the public sequencing data and kept in-frame beta chains. A single entry per CDR3 protein holds the most common genes and DNA from its merged rows. This sample comprises about 460,000 distinct CDR3 sequences, roughly 45% of them detected only once. The ten largest clones take up over 10% of the sample. Sequenced input: blood. These receptors all come from a girl aged 5 to 17 with multiple sclerosis.

The chain couples TRBV15 to TRBJ2-7; no definite D call. The V and J ends lost 5 bases and 1 base respectively, with 12 bases between them. This CDR3 is 14 amino acids long. Germline V gene lookup returns CDR1 LNHNV and CDR2 YYDKDF (reference sequence). The CDR3 is CATSSLARSYEQYF. Written as DNA, the CDR3 is TGTGCCACCAGCTCCTTGGCCCGATCCTACGAGCAGTACTTC.

This clonotype was detected only a few times. Here the CDR3 reads CSARGEAGGDYEQYF. The CDR3 DNA sequence: TGCAGTGCCAGGGGAGAAGCGGGAGGGGACTACGAGCAGTACTTC. The genes are TRBV20-1 and TRBJ2-4; 10 bases agree with TRBD2. With the DNA end fitting TRBJ2-7 better, the J assignment may be wrong. From germline, CDR1 is DFQATT and CDR2 SNEGSKA (reference sequence). The CDR3 extends over 15 amino acids.

This clonotype turned up a few times. The chain is built from TRBV4-2 and TRBJ2-5; 8 nucleotides line up with TRBD2. Germline-derived CDR1 and CDR2 are LGHNA and YNFKEQ. After removal of 0 bases from V and 11 bases from J, the junction contained 11 bases not matched to a gene. The CDR3 covers 15 residues. CDR3 coding DNA: TGTGCCAGCAGCCAAGATTATGGCGGGAGGTGGGAGCAGTACTTC. This codes for CASSQDYGGRWEQYF.

This rearrangement joins TRBV7-6 to TRBJ2-5; 7 bases align to TRBD1. The J segment lost 11 bases and the V segment lost 4 bases, leaving 10 bases of the junction unmatched. Looked up from germline, CDR1 is SGHVS and CDR2 is FNYEAQ. CDR3 size: 13 residues. The CDR3 reads CASSSSTGLEQYF. Here the CDR3 DNA reads TGTGCCAGCAGCTCCTCGACAGGGCTAGAGCAGTACTTC.

This clonotype was seen once. The chain joins TRBV6-5 to TRBJ2-4; D remains unclear. This CDR3 region has 14 residues. CDR1 MNHEY and CDR2 SVGAGI come from the germline V gene. Trimming removed 6 bases from V and 0 bases from J, with 9 bases in between. The CDR3: CASSRILAKNIQYF. The CDR3 DNA reads TGTGCCAGCAGCCGTATACTAGCCAAAAACATTCAGTACTTC.

This clonotype was found a few times. This chain joins TRBV24-1 and TRBJ1-5, with 8 bases matching TRBD1. The CDR3 has 16 amino acids. Germline V gene lookup returns CDR1 KGHDR and CDR2 SFDVKD. Trimming removed 3 bases from V and 0 bases from J; junction bases left unmatched: 3. The CDR3, as DNA: TGTGCCACCAGTGATCAGGGGGCGAATAGCAATCAGCCCCAGCATTTT. Protein: CATSDQGANSNQPQHF.

The CDR3 protein is CASSSAGTRGYNEQFF. Here the CDR3 DNA reads TGCGCCAGCAGCTCGGCAGGGACGAGGGGGTACAATGAGCAGTTCTTC. The chain is built from TRBV5-1 and TRBJ2-1, with D possibly TRBD1 on 6 matching bases. V dropped 3 bases and J dropped 4 bases, with 17 bases sitting between them. Germline loops: CDR1 SGHRS, CDR2 YFSETQ. The CDR3 extends over 16 amino acids.

This chain connects TRBV20-1 to TRBJ1-1; 9 bases are a match to TRBD1. The junction had 6 bases not matched to a gene; V was cut back by 4 bases and J by 3 bases. The CDR3 length is 14 residues. CDR1 and CDR2 from the germline V gene are DFQATT and SNEGSKA (reference sequence). CDR3 residues: CSAKSGTGYTEAFF. In nucleotides, the CDR3 is TGCAGTGCTAAATCCGGGACAGGGTACACTGAAGCTTTCTTT.

The V call is TRBV10-3, the J call TRBJ1-1, with D unresolved. CDR3 length: 12 amino acids. Germline assignment: CDR1 ENHRY and CDR2 SYGVKD. The V end was cut by 3 bases, the J end by 3 bases, with 5 bases between. The CDR3: CAISDTHTEAFF. CDR3 DNA sequence: TGTGCCATCAGTGACACACACACTGAAGCTTTCTTT.

The chain is built from TRBV4-1 and TRBJ1-1, with D uncertain. The V gene's germline CDR1 is MGHRA and CDR2 YSYEKL. The ends were cut back, 0 bases at V and 5 bases at J, with 13 bases in the middle. The CDR3 runs 15 residues. The DNA of the CDR3 is TGCGCCAGCAGCCAAGAGGGGATGAGTTGGACTGAAGCTTTCTTT. It is translated as CASSQEGMSWTEAFF.

This clonotype came up many times. The chain has TRBV20-1 and TRBJ1-5; 8 bases fit TRBD1. The CDR3 covers 13 residues. The V gene's germline CDR1 is DFQATT and CDR2 SNEGSKA (reference sequence). V gave up 5 bases and J gave up 7 bases; unmatched junction bases: 7. The CDR3 protein is CSAQKQGDQPQHF. The CDR3 DNA reads TGCAGTGCTCAGAAACAGGGGGACCAGCCCCAGCATTTT.

The chain has TRBV29-1 and TRBJ2-3; perhaps TRBD2 as D (6 bases). Trimming left V 6 bases short and J 4 bases short, with 8 bases between. The CDR3 extends over 11 amino acids. Germline-derived CDR1 and CDR2 are SQVTM and ANQGSEA. The CDR3 nucleotides read TGCAGCGTCGGGAGCGCAGATACGCAGTATTTT. It encodes CSVGSADTQYF.

A few counts support this clonotype. The rearrangement uses TRBV29-1 and TRBJ2-7, with 11 bases aligning to TRBD2. The CDR3 is 15 residues long. V gave up 5 bases and J gave up 6 bases; unmatched junction bases: 12. Germline assignment: CDR1 SQVTM and CDR2 ANQGSEA. The CDR3 here is CSVSRGTSGSAEQYF. The DNA of the CDR3 is TGCAGCGTTTCAAGAGGGACTAGCGGTTCTGCCGAGCAGTACTTC.

This chain links TRBV3-1 with TRBJ1-4, with D perhaps TRBD1 (5 bases). The CDR3 sequence is 16 residues long. V lost 4 bases and J 2 bases, leaving 14 bases between the germline ends. Per the germline V gene, CDR1 is LGHDT and CDR2 is YNNKEL (reference sequence). The chain's CDR3 is CASSPTGLSTNEKLFF. The CDR3 DNA reads as TGTGCCAGCAGCCCAACGGGACTTTCTACTAATGAAAAACTGTTTTTT.

This chain joins TRBV27 and TRBJ2-1, with TRBD2 identical over 8 bases. The CDR3 spans 13 residues. V lost 5 bases to trimming and J lost 7 bases; unmatched junction nucleotides: 4. CDR1 and CDR2 (germline): MNHEY, SMNVEV (reference sequence). The CDR3 protein is CASSTLAGNEQFF. The DNA for the CDR3 is TGTGCCAGCAGTACTTTAGCGGGGAATGAGCAGTTCTTC.

The chain couples TRBV28 to TRBJ2-7; D may be TRBD1 (6 bases). CDR1 MDHEN and CDR2 SYDVKM come from the germline V gene. Trimming stripped 2 bases from V and 0 bases from J, with 26 bases between. The CDR3 contains 20 residues. This CDR3 is CASSLPGTPNRGSSSYEQYF. In nucleotides, the CDR3 is TGTGCCAGCAGTTTACCCGGGACACCAAATCGCGGTTCGAGCTCCTACGAGCAGTACTTC.

This chain joins TRBV10-3 and TRBJ2-7; D is perhaps TRBD2 (5 bases). Germline V gene lookup returns CDR1 ENHRY and CDR2 SYGVKD. The CDR3 has 14 amino acids. V gave up 3 bases and J gave up 3 bases, with 12 bases separating them. The CDR3, as DNA: TGTGCCATCAGTGAAGAGGGCCTAGGCTACGAGCAGTACTTC. This sequence encodes CAISEEGLGYEQYF.

The chain uses TRBV5-1 and TRBJ1-1; maybe TRBD1 (6 bases). The CDR3 consists of 15 residues. The V gene lost 5 bases and the J gene lost 1 base, with 15 bases spanning the gap. Germline CDR1 is SGHRS and CDR2 is YFSETQ. The CDR3 spells CASRMWEGGNTEAFF. The DNA for the CDR3 is TGCGCCAGCAGGATGTGGGAGGGGGGGAACACTGAAGCTTTCTTT. Full variable domain (outside the CDR3, taken from reference TRBV5-1 and TRBJ1-1): KAGVTQTPRYLIKTRGQQVTLSCSPISGHRSVSWYQQTPGQGLQFLFEYFSETQRNKGNFPGRFSGRQFSNSRSEMNVSTLELGDSALYLCASRMWEGGNTEAFFGQGTRLTVV.

The gene calls are TRBV7-2 and TRBJ2-1, with 12 bases lining up with TRBD1. CDR1 is SGHTA and CDR2 is FQGNSA in the germline V gene. The CDR3 sequence is 16 residues long. V gave up 1 base and J gave up 10 bases; unmatched junction bases: 8. For the CDR3, the DNA is TGTGCCAGCAGCTTAGGAGGGGGACAGGGGGCGCGGGAGCAGTTCTTC. Translation gives CASSLGGGQGAREQFF. The variable domain in full, completed from reference TRBV7-2 and TRBJ2-1, reads GAGVSQSPSNKVTEKGKDVELRCDPISGHTALYWYRQSLGQGLEFLIYFQGNSAPDKSGLPSDRFSAERTGGSVSTLTIQRTQQEDSAVYLCASSLGGGQGAREQFFGPGTRLTVL.

This clonotype was observed a few times. V is TRBV6-5 and J is TRBJ1-2; 11 bases fit TRBD1. Germline CDR1 and CDR2: MNHEY and SVGAGI. The CDR3 spans 15 residues. V dropped 9 bases and J dropped 4; count of bases not matched to a gene: 10. Here the CDR3 reads CASGQGAGPIYGYTF. The CDR3 DNA sequence: TGTGCCAGTGGACAGGGGGCTGGTCCTATCTATGGCTACACCTTC.

This clonotype was detected only once. The chain carries TRBV4-1 and TRBJ2-7, with TRBD2 matching 8 bases. The V and J ends lost 3 bases and 7 bases, in that order; junction bases with no gene match: 17. Germline V gives CDR1 MGHRA, CDR2 YSYEKL. This CDR3 contains 17 residues. CDR3 nucleotide sequence: TGCGCCAGCAGCCAGGGTGGGGGGTACTCAGCGGGGGATGAGCAGTACTTC. Encoded protein: CASSQGGGYSAGDEQYF.

In the case of this clonotype: The junction differs from germline at one of its ends, possibly a read error. V gene TRBV11-1 combines with J gene TRBJ2-1; perhaps TRBD2 as D (6 bases). The CDR3 sequence is 15 residues long. CDR1 SGHAT and CDR2 FQDESV come from the germline V gene (reference sequence). The CDR3 nucleotides are TGTGCCAGCAGCTTGACAACGGGACTCCCCAATGAGCGGTTCTTC. As protein: CASSLTTGLPNERFF.

This rearrangement joins TRBV29-1 to TRBJ2-7, with TRBD2 as a possible D gene (7 bases). Looked up from germline, CDR1 is SQVTM and CDR2 is ANQGSEA. The CDR3 has 15 residues. Trimming left V 5 bases short and J 7 bases short, with 24 bases between. CDR3 bases: TGCAGCGTTCTCCGGGGGGCTACTGGAACGGAAGAGCAGTACTTC. Amino acids: CSVLRGATGTEEQYF.

The chain uses TRBV12-5 and TRBJ1-1, with D maybe TRBD1 (5 bases). The CDR3 consists of 13 residues. CDR1 LGHNT and CDR2 FRNRAP come from the germline V gene. The V gene lost 6 bases and the J gene lost 1 base, with 9 bases spanning the gap. DNA of the CDR3: TGTGCTAGTGGGCTCACAGGGAACACTGAAGCTTTCTTT. It encodes CASGLTGNTEAFF.

The chain joins TRBV6-5 to TRBJ1-5; TRBD1 matches at 7 bases. The CDR3 extends over 15 amino acids. The V gene's germline CDR1 is MNHEY and CDR2 SVGAGI. With 6 bases clipped from V and 0 bases from J, the junction kept 5 bases outside the gene matches. The CDR3 DNA reads TGTGCCAGCAGACAACAGGGGAATAGCAATCAGCCCCAGCATTTT. Protein product: CASRQQGNSNQPQHF.

The table lists this clonotype with a few counts. The chain links TRBV9 to TRBJ2-7, with 7 bases lining up with TRBD2. Germline CDR1 and CDR2: SGDLS and YYNGEE. Trimming at V came to 0 bases and at J to 6 bases, leaving 9 bases not matched to a gene. The CDR3 is made up of 15 amino acids. CDR3 protein: CASSVDGLGVGEQYF. The CDR3 DNA sequence: TGTGCCAGCAGCGTAGATGGACTAGGGGTCGGCGAGCAGTACTTC. Based on the CDR3 plus reference TRBV9 and TRBJ2-7, the full variable domain is DSGVTQTPKHLITATGQRVTLRCSPRSGDLSVYWYQQSLDQGLQFLIQYYNGEERAKGNILERFSAQQFPDLHSELNLSSLELGDSALYFCASSVDGLGVGEQYFGPGTRLTVT.

This chain uses TRBV28 with TRBJ2-2; no clear D. V was cut by 6 bases and J by 1 base, with 15 bases left in between. The germline CDR1 and CDR2 sequences are MDHEN and SYDVKM. This CDR3 has 16 amino acids. In DNA form, the CDR3 reads TGTGCCAGCAGCTTTCCATCTAAAGAGAACACCGGGGAGCTGTTTTTT. As protein: CASSFPSKENTGELFF.

In its sample, this clonotype was seen a few times. The junction and the germline gene differ at one end; a read error may be behind it. Written as DNA, the CDR3 is TGTGCCAGCAGTTTTAGCGGTCGCCAAGAGAGCCAGTACTTC. The encoded protein is CASSFSGRQESQYF. V and J are TRBV27 and TRBJ2-5; D is perhaps TRBD2 (6 bases). This CDR3 comprises 14 residues. CDR1 and CDR2 from the germline V gene are MNHEY and SMNVEV (reference sequence).

The chain joins TRBV27 to TRBJ1-2; a possible D gene is TRBD1 (6 bases). Per germline, CDR1 MNHEY and CDR2 SMNVEV (reference sequence). This CDR3 region has 12 residues. Trimming removed 5 bases from V and 8 bases from J, with 12 bases in between. CDR3 amino acids: CASSTGLRGYTF. The DNA for the CDR3 is TGTGCCAGCAGTACAGGGTTACGCGGCTACACCTTC.